This record looks at one T cell receptor (beta chain) sequence and its context. Its antigen is not known. This sample was taken from a study of breast tumors, draining lymph nodes, adjacent tissues. Samples came from axillary lymph nodes draining the breast cancer. TCRdb reprocessed the multiplex PCR reads with MiXCR, giving one entry per CDR3 protein. Of fewer than 200,000 distinct CDR3 sequences in the sample, 30% to 35% are singletons; the top ten hold approximately 4.2%. Study-level findings and limits: Luminal-like breast cancer showed significantly higher tumor–nontumor repertoire similarity than basal-like. Most tumor T cells seemingly derive from lymph node, then expand in tumor.

Sequencing was performed on axillary lymph node tissue. This TCR was recovered from a female donor with breast cancer. Some clones in this sample may be carry-over from other donors' samples.

CDR3 DNA sequence: TGTGCCAGCAGCTCTGACAGGGGTGTTGGGGACACAGATACGCAGTATTTT. As protein: CASSSDRGVGDTDTQYF. The chain couples TRBV7-2 to TRBJ2-3; the match to TRBD1 covers 8 bases. Germline loops: CDR1 SGHTA, CDR2 FQGNSA. The CDR3 loop spans 17 amino acids. Trimming at V came to 4 bases and at J to 2 bases, leaving 11 bases not matched to a gene.